This entry concerns a single TCR beta chain. This clonotype was detected only a few times. Its target antigen remains unknown. Per-nucleotide qualities are absent, and no much larger clonotype sits a single base away. Sequencing used an Illumina NovaSeq 6000. TCRalpha and TCRbeta cDNA libraries were constructed by 5'RACE with constant-segment primers, with sample barcodes and unique molecular identifiers being introduced. RNA was extracted from every sample with Trizol reagent. Libraries were amplified in two PCR steps, with a second sample barcode and Illumina TruSeq adapters added in the second step. The libraries were sequenced on an Illumina NovaSeq using 2 x 150 bp paired-end reads. The authors processed their data as follows. The reads were demultiplexed and collapsed into UMI-guided consensus sequences using migec v1.2.7. With mixcr v2.1.11, UMI consensuses were aligned to TRA and TRB V and J templates and assembled into clonotypes. Clonotypes were classified as expanded or contracted when called significant by both edgeR and NoisET, with noise models trained on biological replicates. For edgeR calls, a false discovery rate-adjusted p below 0.01 and a log2 fold-change threshold of 1 were applied. PCA with hierarchical clustering of max-normalized trajectories of the 1000 most abundant clonotypes was used as exploratory dynamics analysis. Each responding clone was given a CD4 or CD8 phenotype based on the CD4+ and CD8+ repertoires, which had been sequenced separately. TCRdb's own reprocessing of the public reads used fastp at Q25 and MiXCR and kept productive beta chains. CDR3 protein sequences are deduplicated, and each keeps its most common genes and DNA. None of the V and J calls come from the authors' own analysis; TCRdb made them. The sample profile shows roughly 160,000 distinct CDR3 sequences; 11% of them were found once. Together, the top ten hold more than 3.5% of the sample.

The sample is drawn from a study of T-cell memory formation after mild COVID-19 (dated by TCRdb to about 2021). A note on the overall study: TCR sequence clusters from the two donors were found to be largely donor specific. Longitudinal TCRalpha and TCRbeta repertoire sequencing tracked T-cell clones expanding and contracting after mild COVID-19 in two donors. Two young, previously healthy adult volunteers, one female and one male, were included in the cohort.

Overall study results and their limits: Clones that contracted from day 15 to 85 showed balanced CD4/CD8 phenotypes, whereas a second wave of clones that expanded from day 15 to 37 leaned towards CD4+. Some responding clones were detected in pre-infection memory, suggesting pre-existing cross-reactive memory T cells joined the SARS-CoV-2 response. SARS-CoV-2 specificity of the second-wave clones peaking on day 37 was not confirmed. Contracting CD4+ clones appeared mostly in the CM and EM memory subsets, whereas CD8+ clones were enriched in EMRA. The study included only a couple of mild cases, and larger cohorts that include severe cases with pre-infection samples were judged to be necessary.

Ficoll-Paque density gradient centrifugation was the method used to isolate PBMCs. The specimen sequenced was PBMCs or a T cell subset sorted from them (not recorded which). The clonotype was recovered from a man aged 18 to 29 who had mild COVID-19 (a few samples of this study predate the infection). The sample titles of this study are shuffled in the database, so cell type and time point are left out; the donor was told from shared clones.

The nucleotide sequence reads as follows: TGTGCCAGCGCCCTCCACCCGGAGACCCAGTACTTC. This sequence encodes CASALHPETQYF. The sequence is built from TRBV14 and TRBJ2-5; the D gene remains uncertain. Taken from cysteine to phenylalanine, the CDR3 has 12 residues. Only CDR3 DNA is held: 36 bases, read in frame from base 1. Sequences SGHDN (CDR1) and FVKESK (CDR2) are obtained from the germline V gene. V drops 8 bases and J drops 5 bases, leaving 12 bases in between.